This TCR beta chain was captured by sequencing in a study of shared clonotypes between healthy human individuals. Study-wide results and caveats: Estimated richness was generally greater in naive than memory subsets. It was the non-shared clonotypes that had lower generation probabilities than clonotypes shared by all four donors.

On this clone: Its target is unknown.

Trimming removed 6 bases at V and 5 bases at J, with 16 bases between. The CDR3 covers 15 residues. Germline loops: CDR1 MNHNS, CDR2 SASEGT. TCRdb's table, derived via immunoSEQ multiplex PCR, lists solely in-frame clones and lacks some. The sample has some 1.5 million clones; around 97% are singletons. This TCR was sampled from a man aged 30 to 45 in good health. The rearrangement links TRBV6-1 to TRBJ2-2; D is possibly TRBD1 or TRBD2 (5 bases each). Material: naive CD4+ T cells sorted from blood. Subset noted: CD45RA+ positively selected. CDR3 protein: CASRGSGSGTGELFF. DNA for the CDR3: TGTGCCAGCAGGGGTTCAGGGAGTGGAACCGGGGAGCTGTTTTTT.